These T cell receptor beta chains were read from a single sample in a study of spatial heterogeneity in lung cancer. Each CDR3 protein is one row after TCRdb ran MiXCR on the 5' RACE reads. The sample holds approximately 40,000 distinct CDR3 sequences, approximately 7.5% seen once. The specimen was PBMCs, collected at surgery. All receptors derive from a male donor with early-stage non-small cell lung cancer. Both conserved end residues are part of each CDR3. D genes are given only for firm matches. Clone size appears in some rows only: once, few, many, or a class for an expanded clone.

j_call d_call clone_size v_call cdr3_aa cdr3_nt
TRBJ2-1 TRBD1 NA TRBV7-2 CASSSRTGGGNEQFF TGTGCCAGCAGCTCCAGGACAGGGGGCGGCAATGAGCAGTTCTTC
TRBJ2-1 NA few TRBV7-9 CASSRIAESSYNEQFF TGTGCCAGCAGCCGGATAGCGGAAAGCTCCTACAATGAGCAGTTCTTC
TRBJ2-2 NA many TRBV7-3 CASSPPGSDTGELFF TGTGCCAGCAGCCCCCCGGGTAGTGACACCGGGGAGCTGTTTTTT
TRBJ2-2 NA many TRBV5-1 CASSLGHISNTGELFF TGCGCCAGCAGCTTGGGACACATTTCGAACACCGGGGAGCTGTTTTTT
TRBJ2-3 NA NA TRBV7-2 CASSLGLIRTNTDTQYF TGTGCCAGCAGCTTAGGTTTGATCAGGACGAACACAGATACGCAGTATTTT
TRBJ2-3 NA many TRBV7-2 CASSPILSGLRSTDTQYF TGTGCCAGCAGCCCAATACTCTCAGGGCTGCGGAGCACAGATACGCAGTATTTT
TRBJ1-5 TRBD1 many TRBV7-2 CASSPSQGGFQPQHF TGTGCCAGCAGCCCCAGCCAGGGGGGATTTCAGCCCCAGCATTTT
TRBJ2-2 TRBD2 many TRBV6-5 CASRSSGGAPGELFF TGTGCCAGCAGAAGTAGCGGGGGGGCCCCCGGGGAGCTGTTTTTT
TRBJ1-3 NA NA TRBV28 CASRQGEIVNTIYF TGTGCCAGCAGGCAGGGCGAGATAGTAAACACCATATATTTT
TRBJ1-1 NA many TRBV12-3/TRBV12-4 CASSLQEQGTEAFF TGTGCCAGCAGTTTACAGGAGCAAGGGACTGAAGCTTTCTTT
TRBJ1-5 NA many TRBV6-2/TRBV6-3 CASRPEGVFGEYGNQPQHF TGTGCCAGCAGACCCGAGGGGGTGTTTGGTGAATATGGCAATCAGCCCCAGCATTTT
TRBJ2-2 NA many TRBV14 CASSHWTPANTGELFF TGTGCCAGCAGCCACTGGACACCCGCGAACACCGGGGAGCTGTTTTTT
TRBJ1-1 NA few TRBV7-9 CASSIMRDQGTEAFF TGTGCCAGCAGCATAATGAGGGACCAGGGGACTGAAGCTTTCTTT
TRBJ2-1 TRBD2 many TRBV27 CASTSGTSFEQFF TGTGCCAGCACCTCAGGGACTAGCTTTGAGCAGTTCTTC
TRBJ2-6 NA NA TRBV9 CASSGGDSGANVLTF TGTGCCAGCAGCGGCGGGGACTCTGGGGCCAACGTCCTGACTTTC
TRBJ1-2 NA few TRBV6-5 CASSPPASSRNYGYTF TGTGCCAGCAGCCCCCCAGCTTCGAGCAGGAACTATGGCTACACCTTC
TRBJ2-3 TRBD2 many TRBV6-1 CASSGSGRTDTQYF TGTGCCAGCAGTGGTAGCGGGCGCACAGATACGCAGTATTTT
TRBJ2-3 TRBD1 NA TRBV6-1 CASSEATGGADTQYF TGTGCCAGCAGTGAAGCGACAGGGGGCGCAGATACGCAGTATTTT
TRBJ1-2 NA NA TRBV21-1 CASSKWSGGWYGYTF TGTGCCAGCAGCAAATGGTCAGGGGGTTGGTATGGCTACACCTTC
TRBJ2-7 NA many TRBV12-3/TRBV12-4 CASSFRSLGDRRPYEQYF TGTGCCAGCAGTTTTAGGTCGTTAGGAGACAGGAGGCCCTACGAGCAGTACTTC
TRBJ2-1 NA many TRBV5-1 CASSREAEQFF TGCGCCAGCTCCAGGGAAGCCGAGCAGTTCTTC
TRBJ2-2 NA many TRBV12-3/TRBV12-4 CASSLGQVGTGELFF TGTGCCAGCAGTTTAGGACAGGTTGGCACCGGGGAGCTGTTTTTT
TRBJ2-5 TRBD2 NA TRBV25-1 CASSEGKWTSGGQETQYF TGTGCCAGCAGTGAAGGCAAGTGGACTAGCGGAGGCCAAGAGACCCAGTACTTC
TRBJ1-1 NA few TRBV18 CASSLGGRAEAFF TGTGCCAGCTCCCTCGGGGGGCGAGCTGAAGCTTTCTTT
TRBJ2-2 NA many TRBV20-1 CSARDPGPGELFF TGCAGTGCTAGAGACCCTGGGCCCGGGGAGCTGTTTTTT
TRBJ2-1 TRBD2 many TRBV19 CASSPRTSVEQFF TGTGCCAGTAGTCCCCGGACTAGCGTTGAGCAGTTCTTC
TRBJ2-3 NA many TRBV29-1 CSVASLAPTDTQYF TGCAGCGTTGCGAGTCTAGCGCCCACAGATACGCAGTATTTT
TRBJ1-5 NA many TRBV2 CASSTGFNQPQHF TGTGCCAGCAGTACAGGATTTAATCAGCCCCAGCATTTT
TRBJ2-7 NA many TRBV5-1 CASRFKLGGYEQYF TGCGCCAGCAGGTTCAAGTTAGGGGGCTACGAGCAGTACTTC
TRBJ2-3 TRBD1 NA TRBV18 CASEWTGVTDTQYF TGTGCCAGCGAGTGGACAGGGGTCACAGATACGCAGTATTTT
TRBJ2-3 NA few TRBV20-1 CSATDGHTDTQYF TGCAGTGCTACGGACGGGCACACAGATACGCAGTATTTT
TRBJ2-5 NA many TRBV7-3 CASSPGGSLQETQYF TGTGCCAGCAGCCCAGGGGGGAGCCTACAAGAGACCCAGTACTTC
TRBJ2-1 NA many TRBV10-3 CAISEGASIDSYNEQFF TGTGCCATCAGTGAGGGGGCCAGCATTGACTCCTACAATGAGCAGTTCTTC
TRBJ1-2 NA many TRBV11-1 CASSLVAGSFGYTF TGTGCCAGCAGCTTAGTGGCAGGATCCTTCGGCTACACCTTC
TRBJ1-5 NA many TRBV24-1 CATSDLHGQPQHF TGTGCCACCAGTGACCTCCATGGGCAGCCCCAGCATTTT
TRBJ2-3 TRBD2 NA TRBV7-2 CASSLTSAVPDTQYF TGTGCCAGCAGCTTGACTAGCGCGGTGCCAGATACGCAGTATTTT
TRBJ1-2 NA many TRBV24-1 CATSDQVYGYTF TGTGCCACCAGTGATCAAGTCTATGGCTACACCTTC
TRBJ2-7 NA few TRBV6-5 CASSYSWSTGSSEQYF TGTGCCAGCAGTTACTCGTGGTCGACAGGCTCATCCGAGCAGTACTTC
TRBJ1-1 NA many TRBV11-1 CASSEVQGFGTEAFF TGTGCCAGCAGCGAAGTACAGGGCTTTGGCACTGAAGCTTTCTTT